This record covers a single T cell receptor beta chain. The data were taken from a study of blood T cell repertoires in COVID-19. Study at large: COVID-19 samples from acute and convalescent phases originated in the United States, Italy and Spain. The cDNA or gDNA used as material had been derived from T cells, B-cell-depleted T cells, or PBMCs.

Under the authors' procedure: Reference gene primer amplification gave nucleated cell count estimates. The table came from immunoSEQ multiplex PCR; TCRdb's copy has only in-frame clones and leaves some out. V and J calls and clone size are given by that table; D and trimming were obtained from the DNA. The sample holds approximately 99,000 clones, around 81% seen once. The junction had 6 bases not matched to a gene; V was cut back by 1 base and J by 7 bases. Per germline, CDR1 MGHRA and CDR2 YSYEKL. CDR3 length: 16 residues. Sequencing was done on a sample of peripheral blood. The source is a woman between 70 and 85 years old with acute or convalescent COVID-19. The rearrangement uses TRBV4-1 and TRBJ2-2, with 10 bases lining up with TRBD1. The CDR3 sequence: CASSQAGQGGFGELFF. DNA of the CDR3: TGCGCCAGCAGCCAAGCAGGACAGGGGGGTTTCGGGGAGCTGTTTTTT.